This record looks at one T cell receptor (beta chain) sequence and its context. The data originate from a study of blood T cell repertoires in COVID-19. On the study more broadly: Researchers got acute and convalescent COVID-19 samples from the United States, Italy and Spain. PBMCs, B-cell-depleted T cells, or T cells provided the cDNA or gDNA that made up the material.

This study enrolled people aged roughly 18 to 89 from under 25 US geographic areas. The CDR3 runs 10 residues. Germline V lookup: CDR1 DFQATT, CDR2 SNEGSKA (reference sequence). The V and J ends lost 6 bases and 7 bases respectively, with 8 bases between them. Per the original methods: Scientists estimated how many nucleated cells there were by amplifying reference gene primers. Profiled with immunoSEQ multiplex PCR; TCRdb holds only in-frame clones, not every one. V and J calls and clone size are given by that table; D and trimming were obtained from the DNA. The sample gives 200,000 to 250,000 clones, around 86% of which show up once; 8% to 9% is in the top ten.

Sample: PBMCs or T cells enriched from blood (not recorded which). The chain links TRBV20-1 to TRBJ2-3; TRBD2 is a possible D gene (5 bases). The receptor comes from a woman aged 45 to 65 with acute COVID-19. CDR3 loop: CSASGNTQYF. The DNA of the CDR3 is TGCAGTGCCTCGGGAAATACGCAGTATTTT.